Here is one T cell receptor (beta chain) with its context. No antigen is known for it. Within one base of it there is no much larger clone, and no base qualities were kept. The data stem from a study of vaccination effects on CD4 cells after COVID-19 (dated by TCRdb to between 2021 and 2024). Background for the entire study: Across the study, the median time from the second dose to post-vaccine sampling was 72 days (range 14 to 241). SARS-CoV-2 spike-specific CD4+ TCR repertoires from before and after mRNA vaccination were compared in COVID-19 convalescent patients and in infection-naive vaccine recipients. The full study included roughly 10 COVID-19 convalescent patients and several SARS-CoV-2-naive healthy vaccine recipients. Cultures from other donors in the study were sequenced using the Oncomine TCR Beta short-read assay on an Illumina iSeq 100.

To identify antigen-specific CD4+ T cell clonotypes by their expansion, the ViraFEST assay first stimulated PBMC with viral peptide pools and then applied TCR sequencing. After less than eleven days of culture, CD4+ T cells were isolated with the EasySep CD4+ T cell isolation kit. Participants received two doses of either the BNT162b2 or the mRNA-1273 mRNA SARS-CoV-2 vaccine. The absence of prior SARS-CoV-2 infection in healthy vaccine recipients was confirmed by negative nucleocapsid antibodies before and after vaccination. Two million PBMC per well were cultured in IMDM with around 5% human AB serum, 9 to 10 IU/ml IL-2 and gentamicin, plus 10 ug/ml peptides. Half of the culture medium was replaced with fresh IL-2-containing medium on days 3 and 7. Unless otherwise noted, each peptide stimulation condition was cultured in triplicate wells. Using Ficoll-Paque Plus gradient centrifugation, PBMC were separated from whole blood and then either used fresh or cryopreserved at -140C. The overlapping peptide pools covered the spike proteins of SARS-CoV-2 and of the common cold coronaviruses HCoV-NL63, HCoV-OC43 and HCoV-229E. The QIAamp micro DNA kit was used to extract genomic DNA from the cultured CD4+ T cells.

Library preparation was by the immunoSEQ multiplex PCR assay. DNA from the cultured, isolated CD4+ T cells was subjected to TCR beta CDR3 sequencing. The authors processed their data as follows. Non-productive TCR sequences were removed and reads were trimmed to the CDR3 region, keeping CDR3s of at least 7 amino acids. Antigen-specific clonotypes were identified using the MANAFEST web app by comparison of expansion in peptide wells against reference cultures. To be called positive, a clone needed expansion at FDR<0.05 compared with the reference and with all other wells, an odds ratio greater than 5, and a frequency greater than 0.1% in two replicate wells. Clonotypes significantly expanded in SARS-CoV-2 spike wells and in at least one common cold coronavirus spike condition were defined as cross-reactive. Using the stringdist R package, CDR3 similarity was measured by Levenshtein distance, and unrooted trees were constructed with ape in R 3.6.1. As stored in TCRdb, this immuneACCESS dataset retains in-frame rearrangements with V and J assigned. A fraction of the clones does not appear; measured against another copy, unresolved V genes explain less than half of the discrepancy, and the remainder lacks a known reason. V, J and clone size were drawn from that table, and D and trimming were deduced from the DNA. For this sample there are about 60,000 clones; around 82% appear just once. The top ten hold 1.5% to 2% of the sample.

In the germline V gene, CDR1 corresponds to MGHDK and CDR2 to SYGVNS. The CDR3 runs 12 residues from the cysteine to the phenylalanine. Left in the record is the CDR3 DNA by itself, 36 bases read in frame from the first base. Deletion took 6 bases off V and 6 bases off J, with a span of 9 bases between the germline ends. The full study reports these points: Among healthy vaccine recipients, nearly all vaccine-induced clones were SARS-CoV-2 mono-reactive, and just 1 of 255 was cross-reactive with common cold coronaviruses. At late post-vaccination timepoints, both infection-induced and vaccine-induced clones showed marked clonal contraction, consistent with waning T cell responses. The study was limited by a small number of convalescent patients and lacked early post-infection timepoints.

The clonotype originates from a human donor who received a COVID-19 vaccine. Recombination joined TRBV25-1 with TRBJ1-5, with the D gene call left open. This specimen was CD4+ T cells from PBMCs cultured with HCoV-OC43 spike peptides, taken after COVID-19 vaccination. The cell subset or site label, read with the paper, signifies: HCoV-OC43 spike overlapping peptide pool stimulation. The nucleotide sequence reads TGTGCCAGCAGCGGAGAGGGTCAGCCCCAGCATTTT. This yields the protein CASSGEGQPQHF.